Shown below are 10 T cell receptor beta chains from a single sample sequenced in a study of blood T cells in healthy people across ages. The use of a sample-barcoded 5' primer and a J-beta primer mix characterized a second PCR of roughly 6 to 12 cycles. MiXCR was run by TCRdb on the 5' RACE reads, yielding one entry per CDR3 protein. This sample has under 1 million distinct CDR3 sequences; 44% occur once, and the top ten carry approximately 20%. Sample: blood. These TCRs come from a man aged 55 to 69 in good health.

The V and J genes are TRBV7-2 and TRBJ2-3, with 11 bases identical to TRBD2. Germline lookup yields CDR1 SGHTA and CDR2 FQGNSA. There are 16 residues in the CDR3. V lost 7 bases and J lost 2; bases outside the gene matches: 8. The CDR3 coding sequence is TGTGCCAGCACCCCGGGGACTAGCGGATACACAGATACGCAGTATTTT. Translated: CASTPGTSGYTDTQYF.

The rearrangement joins TRBV2 to TRBJ2-3; weak D call: TRBD1 (6 bases). CDR1 and CDR2 (germline): SNHLY, FYNNEI. This CDR3 is built from 14 residues. V dropped 8 bases and J dropped 0 bases, with 12 bases sitting between them. The CDR3 coding sequence is TGTGCCAGCTCGTGGACAGAAAGCACAGATACGCAGTATTTT. Translation gives CASSWTESTDTQYF. Looking up the rest from reference TRBV2 and TRBJ2-3 gives the full variable domain: EPEVTQTPSHQVTQMGQEVILRCVPISNHLYFYWYRQILGQKVEFLVSFYNNEISEKSEIFDDQFSVERPDGSNFTLKIRSTKLEDSAMYFCASSWTESTDTQYFGPGTRLTVL.

The chain recombines TRBV6-2 or TRBV6-3 with TRBJ1-6, with unresolved D. In germline, CDR1 is MNHEY, CDR2 SVGEGT. V was clipped by 6 bases and J by 0 bases, with 12 bases between them. The CDR3 runs to 16 residues. In nucleotides, the CDR3 is TGTGCCAGCAGGAGAACCGGGGACTCCTATAATTCACCCCTCCACTTT. It is translated as CASRRTGDSYNSPLHF.

This clonotype was seen a handful of times. The gene calls are TRBV5-6 and TRBJ2-3, with no clear D. The germline gives CDR1 SGHDT, CDR2 YYEEEE. The CDR3 length is 13 residues. V shed 0 bases and J shed 3 bases, with 5 bases lying between them. CDR3 DNA: TGTGCCAGCAGCTTGGTTTTGACAGATACGCAGTATTTT. Residues: CASSLVLTDTQYF.

This clonotype has just a few counts. The chain carries TRBV5-1 and TRBJ2-7; either TRBD1 or TRBD2 may fit D (6 bases each). The better agreement between TRBJ2-1 and the DNA end casts doubt on the J call. This CDR3 is built from 14 residues. The germline V gene has CDR1 SGHRS and CDR2 YFSETQ. The CDR3: CASATSGALNEQFF. CDR3 DNA sequence: TGCGCCAGCGCCACGTCGGGGGCGCTGAATGAGCAGTTCTTC.

This clonotype was recorded a few times. The CDR3 DNA is TGTGCCAGCAGGCTTTACGAACAGGAGACCCAGTACTTC. It specifies CASRLYEQETQYF. This sequence joins TRBV6-2 or TRBV6-3 and TRBJ2-5; D is uncertain. The CDR3 is 13 amino acids. The germline V and J ends were trimmed by 6 bases and 5 bases, with 13 bases remaining between them. The germline V gene encodes CDR1 MNHEY and CDR2 SVGEGT.

V is TRBV2 and J is TRBJ1-1; TRBD1 might be the D (5 bases). Trimming pared 8 bases from V and 10 bases from J, leaving 14 bases between. The CDR3 length is 11 residues. Germline V gene sequence: CDR1 SNHLY, CDR2 FYNNEI. CDR3 loop: CASGGIGGAFF. CDR3 sequence (DNA): TGTGCCAGCGGGGGGATCGGTGGAGCTTTCTTT.

This clonotype was found many times. This rearrangement joins TRBV4-1 to TRBJ2-5, with D perhaps matching TRBD2 (6 bases). The CDR3 runs to 12 residues. V was pared by 1 base and J by 11 bases, with 11 bases between. The germline V gene encodes CDR1 MGHRA and CDR2 YSYEKL. For the CDR3, the DNA is TGCGCCAGCAGCCAAGGATATGGGACTCAGTACTTC. Amino acid sequence: CASSQGYGTQYF.

This clonotype was recorded a few times. The J gene is TRBJ1-5, the V gene TRBV6-5, with TRBD1 as a possible D gene (5 bases). The germline V gene encodes CDR1 MNHEY and CDR2 SVGAGI. The CDR3 is 13 residues long. V gave up 2 bases and J gave up 5 bases, with 7 bases separating them. The CDR3 sequence is CASSYTGDQPQHF. DNA for the CDR3: TGTGCCAGCAGTTACACAGGCGATCAGCCCCAGCATTTT.

This chain uses TRBV20-1 with TRBJ2-1; weak D call: TRBD2 (7 bases). V lost 6 bases to trimming and J lost 4 bases, with 16 bases between them. This CDR3 region has 14 residues. The germline V gene has CDR1 DFQATT and CDR2 SNEGSKA (reference sequence). The CDR3 sequence is CSAGRGGGYNEQFF. The CDR3 region has the DNA TGCAGTGCAGGGAGGGGAGGGGGGTACAATGAGCAGTTCTTC.